This T cell receptor beta chain originates from a study of identical twins. Each CDR3 protein gets one entry after TCRdb re-called the 5' RACE reads with MiXCR. The sample carries approximately 190,000 distinct CDR3 sequences, roughly 15% recorded once. Germline trimming cut 7 bases from V and 4 bases from J; bases unmatched to any gene: 9. The CDR3 sequence is 14 residues long. These records were also assigned to another study, of T cells expressing NK-cell markers.

This clonotype originated in a woman aged 18-30 years in good health. This chain joins TRBV12-3 or TRBV12-4 and TRBJ1-1; 7 positions match TRBD1. Input material: CD8+ T cells sorted from blood. In DNA, the CDR3 is TGTGCCAGCATCCTCAAGGGGGCTGGCACTGAAGCTTTCTTT. Translation gives CASILKGAGTEAFF.